This record concerns one T cell receptor beta chain sequence. This record comes from a study of blood T cell repertoires in COVID-19. Study-wide context: T cells, B-cell-depleted T cells, or PBMCs provided the cDNA or gDNA that served as material.

Germline CDR1 SGHTA, CDR2 FQGNSA. V was pared by 2 bases and J by 3 bases, with 10 bases of the junction left unmatched. The CDR3 runs to 18 residues. Sequencing used immunoSEQ multiplex PCR; TCRdb keeps in-frame clones, though not all of them. The data show 200,000 to 300,000 clones, 80% to 90% seen once. The chain links TRBV7-2 to TRBJ2-5; 12 bases match TRBD2. The sequencing sample was made of PBMCs or T cells enriched from blood (not recorded which). This clonotype originated in a woman aged 40 to 50 who had been exposed to COVID-19. The DNA for the CDR3 is TGTGCCAGCAGCTTACTAGCGGGGGGGCCGGGGAAGAAAGAGACCCAGTACTTC. It translates to CASSLLAGGPGKKETQYF.